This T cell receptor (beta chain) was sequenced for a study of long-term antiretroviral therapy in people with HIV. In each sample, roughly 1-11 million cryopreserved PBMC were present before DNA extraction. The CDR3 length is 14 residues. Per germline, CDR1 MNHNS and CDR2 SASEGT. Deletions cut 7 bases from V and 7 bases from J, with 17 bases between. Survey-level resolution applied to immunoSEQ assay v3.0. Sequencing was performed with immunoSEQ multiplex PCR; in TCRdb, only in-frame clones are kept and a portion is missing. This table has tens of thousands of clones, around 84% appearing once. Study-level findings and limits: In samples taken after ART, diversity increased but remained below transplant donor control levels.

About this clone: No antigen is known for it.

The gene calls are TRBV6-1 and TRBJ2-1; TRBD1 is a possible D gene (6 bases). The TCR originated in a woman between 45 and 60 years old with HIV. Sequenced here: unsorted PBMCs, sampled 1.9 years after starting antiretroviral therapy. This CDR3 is CASKFDRSPNEQFF. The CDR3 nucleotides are TGTGCCAGCAAATTCGACAGGTCCCCGAATGAGCAGTTCTTC.